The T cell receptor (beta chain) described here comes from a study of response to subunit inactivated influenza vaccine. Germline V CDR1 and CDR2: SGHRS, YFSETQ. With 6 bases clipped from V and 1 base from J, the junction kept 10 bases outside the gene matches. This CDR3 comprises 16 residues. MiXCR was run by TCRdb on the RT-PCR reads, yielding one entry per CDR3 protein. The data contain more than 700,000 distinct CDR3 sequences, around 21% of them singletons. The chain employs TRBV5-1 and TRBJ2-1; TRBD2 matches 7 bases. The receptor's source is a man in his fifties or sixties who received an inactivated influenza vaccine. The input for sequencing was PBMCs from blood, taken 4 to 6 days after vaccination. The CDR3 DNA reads TGCGCCAGCAAGGGTGTTAGCGGGCCATCCTACAATGAGCAGTTCTTC. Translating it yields CASKGVSGPSYNEQFF.